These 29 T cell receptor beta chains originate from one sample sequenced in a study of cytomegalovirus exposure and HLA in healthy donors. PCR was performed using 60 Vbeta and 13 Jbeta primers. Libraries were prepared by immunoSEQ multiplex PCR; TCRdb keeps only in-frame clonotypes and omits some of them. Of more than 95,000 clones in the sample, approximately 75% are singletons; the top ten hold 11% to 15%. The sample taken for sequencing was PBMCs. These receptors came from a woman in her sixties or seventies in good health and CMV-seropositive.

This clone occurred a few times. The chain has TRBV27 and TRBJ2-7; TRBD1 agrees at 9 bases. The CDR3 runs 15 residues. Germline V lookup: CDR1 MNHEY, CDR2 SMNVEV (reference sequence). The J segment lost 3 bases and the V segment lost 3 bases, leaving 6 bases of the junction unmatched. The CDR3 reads CASSFDRTGVYEQYF. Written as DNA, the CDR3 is TGTGCCAGCAGTTTCGATAGGACAGGGGTCTACGAGCAGTACTTC.

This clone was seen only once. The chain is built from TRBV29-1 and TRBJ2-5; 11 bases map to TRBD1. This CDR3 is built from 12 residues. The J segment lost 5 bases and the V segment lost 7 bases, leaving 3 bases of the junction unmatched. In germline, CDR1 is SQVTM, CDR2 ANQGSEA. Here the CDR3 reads CSAGQGAETQYF. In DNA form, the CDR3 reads TGCAGCGCTGGACAGGGGGCCGAGACCCAGTACTTC.

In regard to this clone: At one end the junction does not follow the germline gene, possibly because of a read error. The CDR3 reads CASSEYTDRDQSF. The CDR3 nucleotides read TGTGCCAGCAGCGAGTATACGGACAGGGACCAGAGCTTC. The J gene is TRBJ2-7, the V gene TRBV2, with 8 bases identical to TRBD1. The CDR3 runs 13 residues. Germline values: CDR1 SNHLY, CDR2 FYNNEI.

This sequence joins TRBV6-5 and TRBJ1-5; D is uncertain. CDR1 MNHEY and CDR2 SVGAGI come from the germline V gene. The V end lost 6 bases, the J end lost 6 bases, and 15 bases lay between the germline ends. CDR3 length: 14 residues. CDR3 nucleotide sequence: TGTGCCAGCAGCCCAGCGGGATCGGGTCAGCCCCAGCATTTT. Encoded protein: CASSPAGSGQPQHF.

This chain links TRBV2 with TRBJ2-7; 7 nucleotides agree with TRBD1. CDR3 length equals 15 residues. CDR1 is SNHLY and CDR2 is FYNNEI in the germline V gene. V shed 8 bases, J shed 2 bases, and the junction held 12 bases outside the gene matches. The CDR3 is CASFTNRQGPYEQYF. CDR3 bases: TGTGCCAGCTTCACAAACAGACAGGGACCCTACGAGCAGTACTTC.

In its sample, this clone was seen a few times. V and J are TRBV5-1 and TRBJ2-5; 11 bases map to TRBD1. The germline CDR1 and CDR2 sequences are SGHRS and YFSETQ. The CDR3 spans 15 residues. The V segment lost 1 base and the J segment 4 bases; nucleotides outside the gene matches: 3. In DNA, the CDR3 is TGCGCCAGCAGCTTGTGGGGGACAGGGGGAGAGACCCAGTACTTC. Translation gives CASSLWGTGGETQYF.

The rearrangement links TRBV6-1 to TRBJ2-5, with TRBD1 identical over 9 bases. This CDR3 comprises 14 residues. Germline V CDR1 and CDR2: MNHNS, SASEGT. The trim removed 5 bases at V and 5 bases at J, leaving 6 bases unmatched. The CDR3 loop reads CASSNRGRWETQYF. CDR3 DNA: TGTGCCAGCAGTAACAGGGGGCGCTGGGAGACCCAGTACTTC.

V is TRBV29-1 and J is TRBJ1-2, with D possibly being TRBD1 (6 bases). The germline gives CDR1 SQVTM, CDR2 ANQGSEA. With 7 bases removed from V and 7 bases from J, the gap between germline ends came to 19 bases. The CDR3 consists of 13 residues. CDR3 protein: CSAWTERAGGYTF. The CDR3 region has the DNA TGCAGCGCCTGGACAGAGAGGGCCGGTGGCTACACCTTC.

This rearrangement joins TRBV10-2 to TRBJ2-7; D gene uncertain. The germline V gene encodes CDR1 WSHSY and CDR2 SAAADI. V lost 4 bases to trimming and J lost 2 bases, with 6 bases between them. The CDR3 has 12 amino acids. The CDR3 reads CASSVAAYEQYF. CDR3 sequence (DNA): TGCGCCAGCAGTGTGGCAGCCTACGAGCAGTACTTC.

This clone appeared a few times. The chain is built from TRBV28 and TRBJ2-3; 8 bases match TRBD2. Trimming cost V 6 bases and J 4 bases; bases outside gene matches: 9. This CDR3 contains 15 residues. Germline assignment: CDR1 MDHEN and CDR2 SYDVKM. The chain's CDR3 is CASRDPAGEPDTQYF. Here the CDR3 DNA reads TGTGCCAGCAGAGATCCAGCGGGAGAACCAGATACGCAGTATTTT.

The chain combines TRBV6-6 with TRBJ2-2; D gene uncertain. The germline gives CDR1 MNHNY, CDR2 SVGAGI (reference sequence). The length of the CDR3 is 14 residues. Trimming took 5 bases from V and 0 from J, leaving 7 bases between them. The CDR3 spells CASSQQANTGELFF. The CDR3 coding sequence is TGTGCCAGCAGTCAGCAGGCGAACACCGGGGAGCTGTTTTTT.

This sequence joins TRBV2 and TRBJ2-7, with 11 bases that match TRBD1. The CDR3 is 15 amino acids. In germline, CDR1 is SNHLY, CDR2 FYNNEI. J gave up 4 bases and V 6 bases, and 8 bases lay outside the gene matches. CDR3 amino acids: CASRTNRDRGYEQYF. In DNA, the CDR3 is TGTGCCAGCAGAACAAACCGGGACAGGGGGTACGAGCAGTACTTC.

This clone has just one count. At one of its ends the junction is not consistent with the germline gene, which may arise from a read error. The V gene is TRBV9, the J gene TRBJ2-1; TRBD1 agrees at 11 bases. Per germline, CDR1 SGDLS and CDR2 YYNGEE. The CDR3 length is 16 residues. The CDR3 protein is CAGSVFWGQGDTEQFF. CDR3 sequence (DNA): TGTGCCGGCAGCGTTTTTTGGGGACAGGGGGACACTGAGCAGTTCTTC.

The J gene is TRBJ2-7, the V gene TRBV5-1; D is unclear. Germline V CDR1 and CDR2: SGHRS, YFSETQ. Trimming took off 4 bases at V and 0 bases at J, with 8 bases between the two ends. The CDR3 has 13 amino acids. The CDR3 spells CASSNDISYEQYF. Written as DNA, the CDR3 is TGCGCCAGCAGCAACGACATCTCCTACGAGCAGTACTTC.

CDR3 DNA: TGTGCCAGTAGTACAGGGCTTGGAAACACCATATATTTT. As protein: CASSTGLGNTIYF. The V and J genes are TRBV19 and TRBJ1-3, with a weak D call TRBD1 (5 bases). The CDR3 contains 13 residues. The ends were cut back, 4 bases at V and 3 bases at J, with 7 bases in the middle. In germline, CDR1 is LNHDA, CDR2 SQIVND (reference sequence). The full variable domain, in which reference TRBV19 and TRBJ1-3 provide the parts outside the CDR3, is DGGITQSPKYLFRKEGQNVTLSCEQNLNHDAMYWYRQDPGQGLRLIYYSQIVNDFQKGDIAEGYSVSREKKESFPLTVTSAQKNPTAFYLCASSTGLGNTIYFGEGSWLTVV.

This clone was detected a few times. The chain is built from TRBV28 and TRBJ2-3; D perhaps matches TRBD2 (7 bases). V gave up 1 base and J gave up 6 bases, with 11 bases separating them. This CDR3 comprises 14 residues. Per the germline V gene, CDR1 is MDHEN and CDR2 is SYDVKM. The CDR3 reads CASSLSGGLDTQYF. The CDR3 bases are TGTGCCAGCAGTTTATCCGGGGGGCTGGATACGCAGTATTTT.

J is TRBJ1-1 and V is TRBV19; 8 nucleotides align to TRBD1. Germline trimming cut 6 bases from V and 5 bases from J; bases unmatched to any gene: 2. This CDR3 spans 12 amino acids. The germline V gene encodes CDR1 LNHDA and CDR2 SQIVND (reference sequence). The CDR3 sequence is CASRDRETEAFF. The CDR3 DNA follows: TGTGCCAGTAGGGACAGGGAGACTGAAGCTTTCTTT.

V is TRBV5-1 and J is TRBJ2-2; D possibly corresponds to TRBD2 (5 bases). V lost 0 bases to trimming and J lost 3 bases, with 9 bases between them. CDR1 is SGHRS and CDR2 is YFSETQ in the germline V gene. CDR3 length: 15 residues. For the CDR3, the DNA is TGCGCCAGCAGCTTGGGAGGGTCTCACACCGGGGAGCTGTTTTTT. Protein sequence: CASSLGGSHTGELFF.

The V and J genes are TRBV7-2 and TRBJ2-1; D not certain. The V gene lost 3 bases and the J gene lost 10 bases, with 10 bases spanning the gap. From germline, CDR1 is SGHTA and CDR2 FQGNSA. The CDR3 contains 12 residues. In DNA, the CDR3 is TGTGCCAGCAGCTTGCGTTCCAGGGAGCAGTTCTTC. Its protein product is CASSLRSREQFF.

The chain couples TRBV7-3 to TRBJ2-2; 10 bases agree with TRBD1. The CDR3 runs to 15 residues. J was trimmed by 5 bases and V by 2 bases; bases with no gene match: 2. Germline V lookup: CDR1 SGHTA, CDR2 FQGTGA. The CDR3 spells CASSLRQGATGELFF. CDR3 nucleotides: TGTGCCAGCAGCTTACGACAGGGGGCGACCGGGGAGCTGTTTTTT. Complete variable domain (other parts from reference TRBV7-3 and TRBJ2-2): GAGVSQTPSNKVTEKGKYVELRCDPISGHTALYWYRQSLGQGPEFLIYFQGTGAADDSGLPNDRFFAVRPEGSVSTLKIQRTERGDSAVYLCASSLRQGATGELFFGEGSRLTVL.

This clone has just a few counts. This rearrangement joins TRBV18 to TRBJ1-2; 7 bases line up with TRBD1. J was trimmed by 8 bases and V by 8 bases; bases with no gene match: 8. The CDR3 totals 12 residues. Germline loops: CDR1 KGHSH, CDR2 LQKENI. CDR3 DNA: TGTGCCAGCGCAACTTACAGGGGAGGCTACACCTTC. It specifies CASATYRGGYTF.

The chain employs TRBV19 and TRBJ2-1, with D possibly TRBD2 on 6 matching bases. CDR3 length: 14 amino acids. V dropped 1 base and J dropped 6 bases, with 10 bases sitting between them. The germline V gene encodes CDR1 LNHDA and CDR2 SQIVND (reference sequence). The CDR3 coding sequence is TGTGCCAGTAGTATAGGGAGGGGATCCAATGAGCAGTTCTTC. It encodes CASSIGRGSNEQFF.

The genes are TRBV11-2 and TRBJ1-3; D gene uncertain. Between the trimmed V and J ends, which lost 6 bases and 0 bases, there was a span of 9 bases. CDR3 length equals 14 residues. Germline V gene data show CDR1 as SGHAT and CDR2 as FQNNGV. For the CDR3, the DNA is TGTGCCAGCAGTCGGAGTTTCTCTGGAAACACCATATATTTT. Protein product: CASSRSFSGNTIYF.

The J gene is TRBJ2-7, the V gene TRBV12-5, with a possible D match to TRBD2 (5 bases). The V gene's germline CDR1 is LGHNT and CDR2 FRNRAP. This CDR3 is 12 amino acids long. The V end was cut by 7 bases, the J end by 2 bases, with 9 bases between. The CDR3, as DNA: TGTGCTAGTGCCACGGGGACCTACGAGCAGTACTTC. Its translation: CASATGTYEQYF.

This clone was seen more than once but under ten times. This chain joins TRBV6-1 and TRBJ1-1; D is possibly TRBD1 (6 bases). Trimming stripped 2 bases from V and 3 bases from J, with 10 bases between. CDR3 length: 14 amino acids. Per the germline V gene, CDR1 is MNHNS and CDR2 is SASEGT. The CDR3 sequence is CASSERRGDTEAFF. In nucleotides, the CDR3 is TGTGCCAGCAGTGAACGCAGGGGTGACACTGAAGCTTTCTTT.

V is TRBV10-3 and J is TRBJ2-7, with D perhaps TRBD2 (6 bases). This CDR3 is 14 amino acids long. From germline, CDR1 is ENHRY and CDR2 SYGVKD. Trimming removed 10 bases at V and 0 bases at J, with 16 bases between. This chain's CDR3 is CATEVPGLSYEQYF. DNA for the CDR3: TGTGCCACCGAAGTTCCGGGACTCTCCTACGAGCAGTACTTC.

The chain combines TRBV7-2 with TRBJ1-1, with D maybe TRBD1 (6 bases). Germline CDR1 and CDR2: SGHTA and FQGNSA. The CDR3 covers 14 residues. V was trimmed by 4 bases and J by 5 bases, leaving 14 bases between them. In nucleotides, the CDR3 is TGTGCCAGCAGCTCCCAAACAGGGATTACTGAAGCTTTCTTT. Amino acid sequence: CASSSQTGITEAFF.

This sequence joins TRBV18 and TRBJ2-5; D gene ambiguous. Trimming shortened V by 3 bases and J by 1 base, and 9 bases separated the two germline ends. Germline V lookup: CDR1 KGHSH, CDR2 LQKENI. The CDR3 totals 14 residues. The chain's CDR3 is CASSPRGSQETQYF. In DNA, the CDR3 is TGTGCCAGCTCACCGCGAGGCTCCCAAGAGACCCAGTACTTC.

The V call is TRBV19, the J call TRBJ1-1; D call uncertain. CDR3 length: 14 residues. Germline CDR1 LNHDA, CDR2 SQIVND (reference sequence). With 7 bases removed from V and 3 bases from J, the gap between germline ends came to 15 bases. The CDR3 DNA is TGTGCCAGTACGGCAGCGCCGTTGTACACTGAAGCTTTCTTT. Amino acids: CASTAAPLYTEAFF.